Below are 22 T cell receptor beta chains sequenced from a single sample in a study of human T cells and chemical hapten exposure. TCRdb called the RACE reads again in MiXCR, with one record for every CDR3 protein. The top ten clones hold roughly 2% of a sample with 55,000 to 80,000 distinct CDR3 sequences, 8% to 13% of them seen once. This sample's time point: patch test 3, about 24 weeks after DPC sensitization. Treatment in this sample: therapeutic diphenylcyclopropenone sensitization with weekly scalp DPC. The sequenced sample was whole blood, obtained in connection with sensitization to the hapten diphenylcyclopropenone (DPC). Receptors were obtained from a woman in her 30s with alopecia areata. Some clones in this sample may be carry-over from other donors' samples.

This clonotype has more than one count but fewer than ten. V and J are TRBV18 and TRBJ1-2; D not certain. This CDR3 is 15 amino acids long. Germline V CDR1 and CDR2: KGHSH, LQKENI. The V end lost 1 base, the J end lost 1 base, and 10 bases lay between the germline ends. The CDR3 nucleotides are TGTGCCAGCTCACCACGCCAGGACCATAACTATGGCTACACCTTC. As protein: CASSPRQDHNYGYTF.

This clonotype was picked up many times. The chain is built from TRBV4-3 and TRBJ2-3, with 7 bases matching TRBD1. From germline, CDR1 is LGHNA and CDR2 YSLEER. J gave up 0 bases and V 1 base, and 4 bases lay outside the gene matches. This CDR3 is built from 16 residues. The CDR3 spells CASSQATGSSTDTQYF. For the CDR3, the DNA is TGCGCCAGCAGCCAAGCGACAGGGTCTAGCACAGATACGCAGTATTTT.

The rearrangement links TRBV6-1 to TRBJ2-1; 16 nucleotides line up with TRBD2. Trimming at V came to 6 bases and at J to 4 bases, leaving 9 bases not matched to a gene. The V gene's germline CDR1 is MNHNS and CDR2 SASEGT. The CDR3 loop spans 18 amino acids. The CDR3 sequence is CASRRGTSGGAVYNEQFF. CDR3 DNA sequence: TGTGCCAGCAGGCGCGGGACTAGCGGGGGGGCCGTGTACAATGAGCAGTTCTTC.

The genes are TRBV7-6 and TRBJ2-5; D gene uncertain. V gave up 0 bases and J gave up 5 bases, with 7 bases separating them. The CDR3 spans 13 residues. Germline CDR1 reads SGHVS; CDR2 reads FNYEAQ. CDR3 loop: CASSLAQEETQYF. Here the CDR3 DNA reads TGTGCCAGCAGCTTAGCGCAGGAGGAGACCCAGTACTTC.

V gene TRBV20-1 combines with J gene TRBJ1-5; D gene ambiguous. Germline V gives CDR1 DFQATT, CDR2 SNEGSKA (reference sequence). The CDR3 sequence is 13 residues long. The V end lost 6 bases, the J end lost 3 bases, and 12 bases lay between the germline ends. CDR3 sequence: CSAPDGFNQPQHF. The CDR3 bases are TGCAGTGCACCTGACGGCTTCAATCAGCCCCAGCATTTT.

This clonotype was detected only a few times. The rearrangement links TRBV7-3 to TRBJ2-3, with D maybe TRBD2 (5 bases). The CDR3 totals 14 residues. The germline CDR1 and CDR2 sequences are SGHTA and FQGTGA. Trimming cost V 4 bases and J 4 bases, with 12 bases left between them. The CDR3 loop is CASSSGSGADTQYF. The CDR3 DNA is TGTGCCAGCAGCTCTGGATCCGGGGCAGATACGCAGTATTTT. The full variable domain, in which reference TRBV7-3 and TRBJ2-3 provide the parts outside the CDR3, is GAGVSQTPSNKVTEKGKYVELRCDPISGHTALYWYRQSLGQGPEFLIYFQGTGAADDSGLPNDRFFAVRPEGSVSTLKIQRTERGDSAVYLCASSSGSGADTQYFGPGTRLTVL.

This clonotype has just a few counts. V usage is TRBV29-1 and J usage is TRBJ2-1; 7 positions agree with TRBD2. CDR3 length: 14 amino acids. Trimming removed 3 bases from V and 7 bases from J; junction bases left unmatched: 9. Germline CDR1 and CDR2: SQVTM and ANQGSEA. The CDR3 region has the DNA TGCAGCGTTGATCTCGGCGGGAGTCGGAATGAGCAGTTCTTC. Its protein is CSVDLGGSRNEQFF.

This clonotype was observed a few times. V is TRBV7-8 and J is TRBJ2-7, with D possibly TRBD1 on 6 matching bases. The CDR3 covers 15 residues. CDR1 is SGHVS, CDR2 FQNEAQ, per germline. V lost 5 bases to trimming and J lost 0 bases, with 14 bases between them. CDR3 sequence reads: CASSRLGGSSYEQYF. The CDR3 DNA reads TGTGCCAGCAGCCGCCTAGGGGGTTCCTCCTACGAGCAGTACTTC.

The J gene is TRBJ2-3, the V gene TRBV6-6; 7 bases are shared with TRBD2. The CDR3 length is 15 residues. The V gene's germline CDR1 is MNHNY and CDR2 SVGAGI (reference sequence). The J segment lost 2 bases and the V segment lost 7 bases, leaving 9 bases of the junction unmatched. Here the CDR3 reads CASTPGGGTTDTQYF. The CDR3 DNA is TGTGCCAGCACCCCCGGCGGGGGAACCACAGATACGCAGTATTTT.

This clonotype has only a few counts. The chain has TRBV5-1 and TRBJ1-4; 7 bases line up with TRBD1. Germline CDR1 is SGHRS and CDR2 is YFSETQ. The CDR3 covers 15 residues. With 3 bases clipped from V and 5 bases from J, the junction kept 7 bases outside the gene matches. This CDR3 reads CASSSEQGRNEKLFF. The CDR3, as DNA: TGCGCCAGCAGCTCAGAACAGGGGAGGAATGAAAAACTGTTTTTT.

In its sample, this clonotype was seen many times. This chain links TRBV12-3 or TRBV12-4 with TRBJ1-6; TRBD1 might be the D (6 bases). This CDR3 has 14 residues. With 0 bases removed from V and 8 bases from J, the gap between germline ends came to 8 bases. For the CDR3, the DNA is TGTGCCAGCAGTTTAGCCAACAGGGATTCACCCCTCCACTTT. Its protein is CASSLANRDSPLHF.

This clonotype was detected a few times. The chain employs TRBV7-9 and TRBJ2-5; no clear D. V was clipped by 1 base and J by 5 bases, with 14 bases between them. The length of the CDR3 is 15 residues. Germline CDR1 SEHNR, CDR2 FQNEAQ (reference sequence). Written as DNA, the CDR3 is TGTGCCAGCAGCTTAGTAGTAGGCTCCGGGGAGACCCAGTACTTC. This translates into CASSLVVGSGETQYF.

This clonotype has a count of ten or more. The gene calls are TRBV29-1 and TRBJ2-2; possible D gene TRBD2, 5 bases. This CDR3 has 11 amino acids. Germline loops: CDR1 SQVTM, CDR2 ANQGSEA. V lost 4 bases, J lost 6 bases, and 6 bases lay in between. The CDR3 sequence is CSVGESGELFF. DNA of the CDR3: TGCAGCGTTGGGGAGTCCGGGGAGCTGTTTTTT.

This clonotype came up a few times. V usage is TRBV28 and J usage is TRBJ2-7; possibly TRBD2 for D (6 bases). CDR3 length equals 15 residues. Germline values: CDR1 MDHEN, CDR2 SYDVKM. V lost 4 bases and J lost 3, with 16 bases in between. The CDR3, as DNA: TGTGCCAGCAGTTCCGCTGGGGGAGGTAGCTACGAGCAGTACTTC. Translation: CASSSAGGGSYEQYF.

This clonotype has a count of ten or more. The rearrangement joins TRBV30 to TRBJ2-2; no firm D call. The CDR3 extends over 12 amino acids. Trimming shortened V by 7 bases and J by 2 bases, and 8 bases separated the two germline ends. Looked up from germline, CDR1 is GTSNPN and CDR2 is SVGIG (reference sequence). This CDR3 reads CASQSNTGELFF. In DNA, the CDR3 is TGTGCCTCGCAGTCAAACACCGGGGAGCTGTTTTTT.

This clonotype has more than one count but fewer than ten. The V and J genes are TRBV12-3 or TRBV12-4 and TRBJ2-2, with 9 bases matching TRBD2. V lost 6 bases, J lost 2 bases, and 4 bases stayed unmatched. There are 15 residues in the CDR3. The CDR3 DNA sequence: TGTGCCAGCAGGGCGGGACTAGCCAACACCGGGGAGCTGTTTTTT. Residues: CASRAGLANTGELFF.

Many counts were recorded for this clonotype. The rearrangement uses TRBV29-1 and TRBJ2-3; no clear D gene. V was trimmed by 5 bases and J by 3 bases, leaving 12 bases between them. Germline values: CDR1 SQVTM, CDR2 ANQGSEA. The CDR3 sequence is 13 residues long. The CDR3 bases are TGCAGCGTTTCCGACTCTTGGACAGATACGCAGTATTTT. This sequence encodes CSVSDSWTDTQYF.

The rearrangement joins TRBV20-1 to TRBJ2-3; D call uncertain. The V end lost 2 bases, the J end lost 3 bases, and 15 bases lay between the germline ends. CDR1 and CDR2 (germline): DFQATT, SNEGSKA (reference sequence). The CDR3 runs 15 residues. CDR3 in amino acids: CSARWWGVSTDTQYF. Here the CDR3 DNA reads TGCAGTGCTAGATGGTGGGGTGTTAGTACAGATACGCAGTATTTT.

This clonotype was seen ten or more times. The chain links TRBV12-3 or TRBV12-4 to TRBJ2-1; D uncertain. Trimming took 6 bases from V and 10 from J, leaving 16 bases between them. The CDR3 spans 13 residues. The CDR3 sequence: CASRPEAFGEQFF. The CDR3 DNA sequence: TGTGCCAGCAGACCCGAAGCATTCGGAGAGCAGTTCTTC.

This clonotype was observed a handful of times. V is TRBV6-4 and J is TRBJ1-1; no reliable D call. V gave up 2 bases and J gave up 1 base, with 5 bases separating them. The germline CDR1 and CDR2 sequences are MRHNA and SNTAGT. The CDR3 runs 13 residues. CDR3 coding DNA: TGTGCCAGCAGTGACAGAACGAACACTGAAGCTTTCTTT. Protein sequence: CASSDRTNTEAFF.

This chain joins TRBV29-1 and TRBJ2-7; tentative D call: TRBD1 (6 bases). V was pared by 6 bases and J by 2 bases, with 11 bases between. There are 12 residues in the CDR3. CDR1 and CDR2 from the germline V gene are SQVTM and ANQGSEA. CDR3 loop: CSVNTGTYEQYF. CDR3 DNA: TGCAGCGTGAATACAGGGACCTACGAGCAGTACTTC.

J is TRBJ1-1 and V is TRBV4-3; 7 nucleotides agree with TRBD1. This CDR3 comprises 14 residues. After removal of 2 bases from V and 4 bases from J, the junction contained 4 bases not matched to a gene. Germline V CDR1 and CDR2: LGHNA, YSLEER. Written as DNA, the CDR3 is TGCGCCAGCAGCCAAAGGGACAGAAGCACTGAAGCTTTCTTT. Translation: CASSQRDRSTEAFF.